This T cell receptor (beta chain) was observed in a study of cytomegalovirus exposure and HLA in healthy donors listed by TCRdb under 2017. Regarding the complete study: An earlier analysis of approximately 640 of the donors reported 250 to 350 Gb of sequence data and some 120 million unique TCR beta sequences from about 179 million T cells. About 280 gigabases of sequencing data and approximately 92 million unique TCR sequences made up an early release that covered 500 to 650 HLA-typed donors. Of the roughly 400 genotyped donors, about 80% fell in the genetic ancestry cluster associated with self-reported Caucasian donors. The study was designed to test whether signatures of past pathogen exposure could be identified by cataloging public T cell receptors. The T cell repertoires of some 670 subjects were profiled by immunosequencing and related to cytomegalovirus serostatus. In addition to the first cohort of about 650 subjects, a separate validation cohort of 120 different subjects was used. To predict cytomegalovirus infection status, the study combined high-throughput TCR immunosequencing, statistical association of individual TCRs with disease status, and machine learning. A later analysis re-examined previously published TCR beta repertoires from 600 to 700 donors and added high-resolution HLA genotyping to investigate patterns of TCR occurrence. Rather than drawing on any new phenotypic data, the later analysis identified candidate immune exposures from TCR beta sequences and the way those sequences occurred across donors. To decide whether each TCR beta V gene segment behaved as functional or pseudogenic, an earlier analysis of nearly 600 of the donors relied on high-throughput TCR beta sequencing. Donor age, sex, ethnicity and CMV serostatus were compiled together with the repertoire data. A later genetic analysis took genome-wide SNP genotypes for about 60% of the roughly 670 donors and used that subset as a discovery cohort. Every discovery cohort repertoire had been produced on one sequencing platform. HLA typing covered class I and class II loci at four-digit resolution. The number of donors typed differed by locus, with roughly 629-640 for A, B, C, DRB1 and DQB1, approximately 500 for DQA1, nearly 610 for DPA1, and some 450 for DPB1. Because of strong linkage in the cohort, roughly five DR-DQ haplotypes were treated as single units for association and clustering. On average, around 230,000 unique TCR beta nucleotide sequences were sequenced per donor among a few hundred genotyped donors of the cohort, with 15% to 20% of those sequences being non-productive.

Points the paper makes about the study in general: The earlier analysis of approximately 590 of the donors excluded fewer than 20 rarely observed V segments, including chromosome 9 orphons, because counts were too low. A group of highly shared sequence variants was considered likely to be a technical artifact of the sequencing pipeline. A later genetic analysis associated a missense DCLRE1C variant with V-gene and J-gene trimming of TCR beta chains, and an independent cohort replicated the association. The cohort was sequenced for TCR beta chains only, and without alpha or paired-chain data the features that could be detected were limited. When HLA alleles, especially DR and DQ, strongly co-occurred, TCR associations were difficult to assign to individual alleles. Linkage disequilibrium might explain the correlated functional status among segregating V segments, but an unknown experimental factor could not be ruled out. Roughly uniform sequencing depth across donors was assumed in presence/absence analyses, although this assumption may not hold. Some IMGT-functional V segments, including TRBV6-2 and TRBV6-3, could not be told apart with the 87-base-pair reads, so those segments were excluded. A further reported finding was that TCR beta sequences accurately predicted the HLA-A and HLA-B alleles for most subjects in the first cohort. In a later analysis, the rate of TCR association differed among HLA loci, with DRB1 alleles having the most associated TCRs and HLA-C alleles having the fewest. In a later analysis, most CMV-associated TCR beta chains were found to appear HLA-restricted, with HLA associations seemingly driven largely by CMV exposure. According to the authors, the approach could potentially be generalized to other disease states and immunological phenotypes. In the study, about 150 TCR beta chains were listed as associated with cytomegalovirus. In a later analysis, over 15,000 TCR beta sequences were associated with specific HLA alleles at a false discovery rate of 0.05. Most TCR sequences were seen in very few donors, while some public TCRs were found in many individuals. Immune exposure information for the cohort was limited to CMV serostatus. In a later analysis, several top co-occurrence clusters were reported to appear linked to parvovirus B19, influenza, CMV and Epstein-Barr virus. The classifier was reported to diagnose cytomegalovirus status with high specificity and sensitivity in both the original and validation cohorts. HLA typing was unavailable for some donors at each locus, so association tests used only the typed subset. In a later analysis, HLA-associated TCR beta chains showed more clonal expansion and lower generation probabilities than non-associated chains that were equally common. In vitro tests confirmed that a few of the cytomegalovirus-associated TCR beta chains recognize cytomegalovirus antigens. Broadly in line with IMGT annotations, most TCR beta V segments showed up in productive rearrangements about 90% or about 30% of the time in an earlier analysis of a few hundred of the donors. Compared with the 666-donor mean, donors in an Asian-associated ancestry cluster had fewer N-insertions in productive TCRs, according to a later genetic analysis.

The library was generated by the immunoSEQ multiplex PCR assay. For the multiplex PCR, a mixture combining 60 forward primers for TCR Vbeta segments and 13 reverse primers for TCR Jbeta segments was used. The CDR3 region of rearranged TCR beta genes was amplified from genomic DNA by a multiplex PCR assay. The amplified TCR beta libraries were sequenced on the Illumina HiSeq System as 87-base-pair reads. In the source study's methods: A later analysis counted approximately 76 million unique TCR beta chains across the 550 to 700 repertoires, and 9 million to 14 million of these chains were shared by at least two donors. Raw reads were error-corrected and collapsed into unique sequences by a nearest-neighbor algorithm in which closely related sequences were merged to remove PCR and sequencing errors. CDR3 sequences were aligned to IMGT reference sequences to assign V, D and J gene segments. For a sequence to be retained, a match of at least six nucleotides was required to both a V gene segment and a J gene segment. A rearrangement was called productive if the CDR3 had no stop codons and remained in frame with V and J, and every other rearrangement was called non-productive. Following IMGT convention, CDR3 was defined as the stretch from the second conserved V-encoded cysteine to the conserved J-encoded phenylalanine. Sequences without an unambiguous match to a single V gene segment were excluded from the earlier analysis of a few hundred of the donors. An earlier analysis of just under 600 of the donors called V segments functional above 56.7% productive rearrangements and segregating when the between-donor standard deviation exceeded 5%. A statistical classification framework was built for diagnosing cytomegalovirus status from the catalog of TCR beta chain sequences. In a later analysis, V and J genes were assigned by comparing TCR nucleotide sequences against IMGT/GENE-DB human TR gene sequences. In a later analysis, CDR3 sequences and most-parsimonious VDJ recombination scenarios were assigned using the TCRdist pipeline. In a later analysis, each TCR beta chain was defined by its CDR3 amino acid sequence together with its V-gene family, and reads without a unique V-gene family were excluded. In a later analysis, around 650 highly shared, low-generation-probability nucleotide sequences were removed to address suspected cross-contamination and a sequencing artifact. In a later analysis, a clonal expansion index for each public chain was calculated from normalized within-repertoire ranks of inferred template counts. In a later analysis, generation probabilities were computed using a VDJ recombination model fitted to out-of-frame rearrangements, and the results were checked against IGoR. A later analysis scored TCR-TCR, TCR-HLA and TCR-CMV co-occurrence with hypergeometric tests, applying a repertoire-size bias correction to TCR pairs. In a later analysis, false discovery rates were estimated by permuting HLA or CMV assignments 20 times. In a later analysis, co-occurring TCRs were grouped using DBSCAN, and TCRdist sequence similarity was added for clustering within HLA-allele-positive subsets. Co-occurrence clustering excluded repertoires with fewer than 30,000 or more than 120,000 public chains, plus five with anomalous nucleotide sharing. TCRdb's version of the immuneACCESS table is confined to in-frame rearrangements and falls short of the full clone set. An unresolved V gene accounts for under half of the shortfall where checked; the remainder is of unknown origin. V, J and clone size derive from that table, while D and trimming were established from the DNA sequence. In all, the sample holds 150,000 or so clones, and around 76% of those were seen once. The ten top clones hold about 2% of the sample.

With regard to this clone: Its antigen is not yet known. Base qualities are not recorded, but no much larger clone differs from it by a single base.

The cohort consisted of 670 or so healthy bone marrow donors. All cohort members were sampled while nominally healthy, although unrecorded immune exposures were likely present. The donor was CMV seronegative and belonged to the group of 350 to 400 seronegative cohort members. A peripheral blood sample was collected from each donor, and TCR beta sequencing was performed on peripheral blood mononuclear cells. Genomic DNA extraction from the blood cell samples was performed with the Qiagen DNeasy Blood Extraction Kit. As encoded in the germline V gene, CDR1 is SGHVS while CDR2 is FNYEAQ. Including the terminal cysteine and phenylalanine, the CDR3 comprises 17 residues. Here the CDR3 DNA is all that survives: 51 bases in frame from base 1. A distance of 18 bases separates the germline ends of V and J, which lose 2 bases and 2 bases respectively.

This receptor was taken from a female donor in good health and CMV-seronegative. Sequencing was carried out using PBMCs. Here the chain combines TRBV7-6 and TRBJ2-5; the D gene is not confidently resolved. The DNA reads as follows: TGTGCCAGCAGCTTACTACAGTTTCCGATCCCTCAAGAGACCCAGTACTTC. The encoded protein is CASSLLQFPIPQETQYF.